The rows below give T cell receptor beta chains drawn from one sample of a study of memory CD4+ T cells and cytomegalovirus serostatus. TCRdb keeps only in-frame clones here, not all; method: immunoSEQ multiplex PCR. The sample carries 45,000 to 65,000 clones, 80% to 90% recorded once. Sequencing used memory CD4+ T cells from blood. Receptor source: an adult in good health and CMV-seropositive. Each CDR3 is given with its conserved first and last residue. The D gene is left open where the match is weak.

V gene,D gene,J gene,CDR3 protein,CDR3 DNA
TRBV6-4,-,TRBJ2-2,CASSDSNRANTGELFF,TGTGCCAGCAGTGACTCAAACAGGGCGAACACCGGGGAGCTGTTTTTT
TRBV18,TRBD1,TRBJ1-3,CASSPNMRGPGNTIYF,TGTGCCAGCTCACCGAACATGAGGGGGCCTGGAAACACCATATATTTT
TRBV5-1,-,TRBJ2-2,CASSWGPSWNTGELFF,TGCGCCAGCAGCTGGGGTCCTTCCTGGAACACCGGGGAGCTGTTTTTT
TRBV10-3,TRBD2,TRBJ2-2,CAIMSGTSGGYTGELFF,TGTGCCATCATGAGCGGGACTAGCGGGGGGTACACCGGGGAGCTGTTTTTT
TRBV7-2,-,TRBJ2-3,CASSVGLSTDTQYF,TGTGCCAGCAGCGTCGGACTTAGTACAGATACGCAGTATTTT
TRBV30,-,TRBJ1-2,CAWRGGSNYGYTF,TGTGCCTGGAGGGGAGGATCTAACTATGGCTACACCTTC
TRBV29-1,-,TRBJ1-5,CSVEQGPNQPQHF,TGCAGCGTTGAACAGGGCCCGAATCAGCCCCAGCATTTT
TRBV14,TRBD2,TRBJ2-3,CASSHPGLAGDSDTQYF,TGTGCCAGCAGCCACCCTGGACTAGCGGGAGATTCAGATACGCAGTATTTT
TRBV7-2,-,TRBJ1-1,CASSSSDRFRAFF,TGTGCCAGCAGCTCGAGTGACAGGTTTCGAGCTTTCTTT
TRBV6-6,TRBD1,TRBJ1-2,CASSPTGDYGYTF,TGTGCCAGCAGTCCTACAGGGGACTATGGCTACACCTTC
TRBV2,-,TRBJ1-2,CAFQWRVGYTF,TGTGCCTTCCAATGGCGGGTTGGCTACACCTTC
TRBV7-8,-,TRBJ1-2,CASESGSSGDYGYTF,TGTGCCAGCGAATCCGGATCGTCAGGGGACTATGGCTACACCTTC
TRBV2,TRBD1,TRBJ1-2,CASRRDRGLYGYTF,TGTGCCAGCAGGCGGGACAGGGGGCTGTATGGCTACACCTTC
TRBV9,-,TRBJ1-4,CASSNRGGNEKLFF,TGTGCCAGCAGCAACCGCGGGGGGAATGAAAAACTGTTTTTT
TRBV5-1,TRBD2,TRBJ2-4,CASSLEGREGNIQYF,TGCGCCAGCAGCTTGGAAGGGCGGGAGGGAAACATTCAGTACTTC
TRBV2,-,TRBJ1-1,CASSEMGRSEAFF,TGTGCCAGCAGTGAAATGGGCAGGTCTGAAGCTTTCTTT
TRBV10-2,-,TRBJ1-1,CASANRGTALGTEAFF,TGCGCCAGCGCGAATAGGGGTACAGCCTTGGGCACTGAAGCTTTCTTT